The present T cell receptor (beta chain) was sequenced within a study of blood T cell repertoires in COVID-19. Background on the study: The study drew acute and convalescent COVID-19 samples from the United States, Italy and Spain.

A Seattle source enrolled patients during active infection and followed them longitudinally. Generated by immunoSEQ multiplex PCR, the TCRdb table keeps only in-frame clones and is missing some. This table holds more than 300,000 clones, roughly nine tenths found once. The CDR3 runs to 15 residues. Between the trimmed V and J ends, which lost 1 base and 11 bases, there was a span of 15 bases. The germline V gene encodes CDR1 SGHVS and CDR2 FQNEAQ. The chain recombines TRBV7-8 with TRBJ1-6; D possibly corresponds to TRBD1 (5 bases). Sequenced input: peripheral blood. This receptor was identified in a woman in her twenties or thirties with COVID-19, enrolled during active disease. The CDR3 bases are TGTGCCAGCAGCTTAGATGGGGGGGATGGGGCACCCCTCCACTTT. Translated: CASSLDGGDGAPLHF.